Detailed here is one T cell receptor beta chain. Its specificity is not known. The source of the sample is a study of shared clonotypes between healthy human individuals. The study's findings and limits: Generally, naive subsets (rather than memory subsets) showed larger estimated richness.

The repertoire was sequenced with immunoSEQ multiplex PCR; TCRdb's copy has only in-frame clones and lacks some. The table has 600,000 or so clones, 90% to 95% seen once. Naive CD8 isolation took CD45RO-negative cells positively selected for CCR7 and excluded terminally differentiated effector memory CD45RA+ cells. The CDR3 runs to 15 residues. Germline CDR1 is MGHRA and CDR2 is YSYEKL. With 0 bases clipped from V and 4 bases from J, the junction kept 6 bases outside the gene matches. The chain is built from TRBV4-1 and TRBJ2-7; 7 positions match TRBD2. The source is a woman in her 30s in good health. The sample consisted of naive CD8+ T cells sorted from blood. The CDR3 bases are TGCGCCAGCAGCCAAGAGGATAGCGGGCGGTACGAGCAGTACTTC. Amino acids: CASSQEDSGRYEQYF.